The 17 T cell receptor beta chains below all came from one sample that was sequenced in a study of cytomegalovirus exposure and HLA in healthy donors. Primers: 60 Vbeta forward and 13 Jbeta reverse. The table came from immunoSEQ multiplex PCR; TCRdb's copy has only in-frame clones and leaves some out. The sample shows approximately 170,000 clones, around 77% of them seen only once. Sequences were obtained from PBMCs. The origin of the receptors is a female donor in good health and CMV-seronegative.

The J gene is TRBJ2-5, the V gene TRBV6-6, with 9 bases aligning to TRBD1. The J call is in doubt because the DNA end fits TRBJ2-7 better. Germline CDR1 is MNHNY and CDR2 is SVGAGI (reference sequence). This CDR3 contains 13 residues. As DNA, the CDR3 is TGTGCCAGCAGCTCCGGGACAGGGTACGAGCAGTACTTC. It codes for CASSSGTGYEQYF.

The chain carries TRBV10-2 and TRBJ2-2, with 11 bases matching TRBD1. This CDR3 spans 16 amino acids. With V trimmed by 0 bases and J by 4 bases, 1 base remained unmatched. Germline V gives CDR1 WSHSY, CDR2 SAAADI. This CDR3 is CASSESGTGGTGELFF. In DNA, the CDR3 is TGCGCCAGCAGTGAGTCCGGGACAGGGGGCACCGGGGAGCTGTTTTTT.

This chain uses TRBV11-1 with TRBJ1-1; D remains unclear. The CDR3 loop spans 13 amino acids. V was cut by 6 bases and J by 4 bases, with 12 bases left in between. CDR1 and CDR2 from the germline V gene are SGHAT and FQDESV (reference sequence). CDR3 DNA sequence: TGTGCCAGCAGGGGTCACGGGGTCACTGAAGCTTTCTTT. The encoded protein is CASRGHGVTEAFF.

This chain links TRBV27 with TRBJ2-7; 13 nucleotides align to TRBD2. Unmatched junction bases numbered 8, after V lost 5 bases and J lost 7 bases. Per the germline V gene, CDR1 is MNHEY and CDR2 is SMNVEV (reference sequence). The CDR3 length is 15 residues. CDR3 loop: CASSIVLAGGSEQYF. In DNA, the CDR3 is TGTGCCAGCAGTATCGTACTAGCGGGAGGGAGTGAGCAGTACTTC.

The chain couples TRBV7-6 to TRBJ1-6; the match to TRBD1 covers 9 bases. The CDR3 is made up of 15 amino acids. J was trimmed by 7 bases and V by 5 bases; bases with no gene match: 6. CDR1 SGHVS and CDR2 FNYEAQ come from the germline V gene. The CDR3 is CASSLGTGTNSPLHF. CDR3 nucleotide sequence: TGTGCCAGCAGCCTGGGGACAGGGACCAATTCACCCCTCCACTTT.

V usage is TRBV19 and J usage is TRBJ1-2; D remains unclear. The germline gives CDR1 LNHDA, CDR2 SQIVND (reference sequence). This CDR3 comprises 12 residues. V lost 9 bases and J lost 8, with 16 bases in between. CDR3 protein: CASGYSAWGYTF. CDR3 coding DNA: TGTGCCAGCGGCTACAGTGCGTGGGGCTACACCTTC.

The gene calls are TRBV5-8 and TRBJ1-6; maybe TRBD1 (6 bases). Per germline, CDR1 SGHTS and CDR2 YDEGEE. Trimming removed 3 bases from V and 0 bases from J, with 10 bases in between. This CDR3 is 16 amino acids long. CDR3 loop: CASSSTGSSYNSPLHF. CDR3 coding DNA: TGTGCCAGCAGCTCCACAGGGAGCTCCTATAATTCACCCCTCCACTTT.

The chain links TRBV6-1 to TRBJ2-3; 11 positions match TRBD2. Germline lookup yields CDR1 MNHNS and CDR2 SASEGT. The CDR3 totals 13 residues. After removal of 8 bases from V and 5 bases from J, the junction contained 3 bases not matched to a gene. This chain's CDR3 is CASSSGRQDTQYF. CDR3 bases: TGTGCCAGCTCTAGCGGGAGGCAAGATACGCAGTATTTT.

In this sample, this clone turned up a few times. V and J are TRBV5-1 and TRBJ2-7; D is perhaps TRBD1 (6 bases). Germline CDR1 and CDR2: SGHRS and YFSETQ. Trimming left V 0 bases short and J 7 bases short, with 17 bases between. The CDR3 has 15 amino acids. The CDR3, as DNA: TGCGCCAGCAGCTTGGATCAGGGGACATTGTGGGAGCAGTACTTC. Its translation: CASSLDQGTLWEQYF.

V gene TRBV6-6 combines with J gene TRBJ1-3; no reliable D call. Between the trimmed V and J ends, which lost 7 bases and 7 bases, there was a span of 14 bases. Germline assignment: CDR1 MNHNY and CDR2 SVGAGI (reference sequence). The CDR3 has 13 amino acids. CDR3 in DNA: TGTGCCAGCACCAAATACGATCGGAACACCATATATTTT. The encoded protein is CASTKYDRNTIYF.

This chain connects TRBV19 to TRBJ1-5, with a possible D match to TRBD1 (5 bases). V lost 4 bases, J lost 0 bases, and 13 bases lay in between. The germline gives CDR1 LNHDA, CDR2 SQIVND (reference sequence). The CDR3 extends over 16 amino acids. The CDR3 nucleotides read TGTGCCAGTAGTAAGGGGCACACTTATAGCAATCAGCCCCAGCATTTT. This sequence encodes CASSKGHTYSNQPQHF.

The gene calls are TRBV7-2 and TRBJ2-7; 7 bases align to TRBD2. CDR3 size: 15 residues. Germline CDR1 SGHTA, CDR2 FQGNSA. V lost 1 base and J lost 5; bases outside the gene matches: 8. The CDR3 region has the DNA TGTGCCAGCAGCTTAGACGGTAGGGCGGGGGACGAGCAGTACTTC. As protein: CASSLDGRAGDEQYF.

The gene calls are TRBV7-6 and TRBJ2-3, with 7 bases lining up with TRBD2. V was pared by 5 bases and J by 2 bases, with 7 bases of the junction left unmatched. The CDR3 covers 15 residues. Per germline, CDR1 SGHVS and CDR2 FNYEAQ. The CDR3 nucleotides read TGTGCCAGCAGCGGCGGGACTATGATCACAGATACGCAGTATTTT. This translates into CASSGGTMITDTQYF.

This clone was found once. J is TRBJ1-5 and V is TRBV19, with unresolved D. V was cut by 4 bases and J by 2 bases, with 9 bases left in between. CDR3 length: 14 amino acids. Germline loops: CDR1 LNHDA, CDR2 SQIVND (reference sequence). CDR3 region: CASSSTGGNQPQHF. The DNA of the CDR3 is TGTGCCAGTAGTAGTACGGGTGGCAATCAGCCCCAGCATTTT.

This chain joins TRBV6-5 and TRBJ1-6; the D gene is possibly TRBD1 (5 bases). CDR3 size: 14 residues. V shed 3 bases and J shed 7 bases, with 10 bases lying between them. Germline V lookup: CDR1 MNHEY, CDR2 SVGAGI. This CDR3 reads CASSYPDSNSPLHF. The CDR3 region has the DNA TGTGCCAGCAGTTATCCTGACAGCAATTCACCCCTCCACTTT.

This chain joins TRBV7-3 and TRBJ2-7; 13 nucleotides agree with TRBD2. With V trimmed by 5 bases and J by 2 bases, 3 bases remained unmatched. The germline CDR1 and CDR2 sequences are SGHTA and FQGTGA. The CDR3 has 15 residues. The CDR3: CASSGGTSGAYEQYF. In nucleotides, the CDR3 is TGTGCCAGCAGCGGAGGGACTAGCGGGGCCTACGAGCAGTACTTC.

This clone was counted only a few times. This chain connects TRBV14 to TRBJ2-1; D gene unclear. The CDR3 is 13 amino acids. Germline loops: CDR1 SGHDN, CDR2 FVKESK. V shed 1 base and J shed 12 bases, with 13 bases lying between them. The CDR3 reads CASSQGQYATQFF. CDR3 coding DNA: TGTGCCAGCAGCCAAGGTCAGTACGCCACGCAGTTCTTC.